Presented here are 11 T cell receptor beta chains from one specimen sequenced in a study of technical replicates of blood from a handful of donors. Profiling relied on immunoSEQ multiplex PCR, and the TCRdb table lists in-frame clones only, not all of them. In the table there are about 70,000 clones, 85% to 95% of which are singletons. The sequenced sample was T cells isolated from PBMCs. The origin of the receptors is a human donor in good health.

The chain recombines TRBV6-5 with TRBJ1-2, with a possible D match to TRBD1 (6 bases). V was trimmed by 3 bases and J by 4 bases, leaving 12 bases between them. Per germline, CDR1 MNHEY and CDR2 SVGAGI. The CDR3 extends over 14 amino acids. This chain's CDR3 is CASSYQGLGYGYTF. CDR3 bases: TGTGCCAGCAGTTATCAGGGGCTCGGCTATGGCTACACCTTC.

The chain has TRBV5-1 and TRBJ1-6; D gene uncertain. Trimming stripped 0 bases from V and 0 bases from J, with 28 bases between. CDR1 is SGHRS and CDR2 is YFSETQ in the germline V gene. This CDR3 has 23 amino acids. CDR3 protein: CASSLDRKPEDTGLSSYNSPLHF. For the CDR3, the DNA is TGCGCCAGCAGCTTGGATCGGAAACCGGAGGATACGGGCCTTAGCTCCTATAATTCACCCCTCCACTTT. The full variable domain, rest sourced from reference TRBV5-1 and TRBJ1-6, is KAGVTQTPRYLIKTRGQQVTLSCSPISGHRSVSWYQQTPGQGLQFLFEYFSETQRNKGNFPGRFSGRQFSNSRSEMNVSTLELGDSALYLCASSLDRKPEDTGLSSYNSPLHFGNGTRLTVT.

Only one count was recorded for this clone. The chain recombines TRBV6-5 with TRBJ1-4; D ambiguous. In germline, CDR1 is MNHEY, CDR2 SVGAGI. The V and J ends lost 5 bases and 4 bases respectively, with 8 bases between them. The CDR3 sequence is 13 residues long. CDR3 in DNA: TGTGCCAGCAGTCGACGGGGTAATGAAAAACTGTTTTTT. It specifies CASSRRGNEKLFF.

The J gene is TRBJ1-2, the V gene TRBV7-9; D is unresolved. Germline CDR1 is SEHNR and CDR2 is FQNEAQ (reference sequence). The CDR3 is 14 amino acids. V was shortened by 5 bases and J by 8 bases, with 18 bases between the two germline ends. The CDR3 here is CASSPTGPFKGYTF. As DNA, the CDR3 is TGTGCCAGCAGCCCCACCGGTCCCTTTAAAGGCTACACCTTC. Full variable domain (outside the CDR3, taken from reference TRBV7-9 and TRBJ1-2): DTGVSQNPRHKITKRGQNVTFRCDPISEHNRLYWYRQTLGQGPEFLTYFQNEAQLEKSRLLSDRFSAERPKGSFSTLEIQRTEQGDSAMYLCASSPTGPFKGYTFGSGTRLTVV.

J is TRBJ1-5 and V is TRBV5-6; possible D gene TRBD1, 5 bases. V was clipped by 2 bases and J by 2 bases, with 8 bases between them. In germline, CDR1 is SGHDT, CDR2 YYEEEE. CDR3 size: 14 residues. CDR3 residues: CASSLIQGNQPQHF. The CDR3 nucleotides read TGTGCCAGCAGCTTAATACAGGGCAATCAGCCCCAGCATTTT.

The chain employs TRBV28 and TRBJ2-1; D might be TRBD2 (6 bases). The ends were cut back, 2 bases at V and 0 bases at J, with 17 bases in the middle. The CDR3 has 18 residues. CDR1 MDHEN and CDR2 SYDVKM come from the germline V gene. The CDR3: CASSLDGASVSSYNEQFF. DNA of the CDR3: TGTGCCAGCAGTTTAGATGGGGCTAGCGTGAGCTCCTACAATGAGCAGTTCTTC.

The V gene is TRBV7-9, the J gene TRBJ2-3, with D perhaps matching TRBD1 (5 bases). The CDR3 is 12 residues long. V was pared by 6 bases and J by 5 bases, with 9 bases between. Germline lookup yields CDR1 SEHNR and CDR2 FQNEAQ (reference sequence). The CDR3 coding sequence is TGTGCCAGCAGGGCCCAGGGAGATACGCAGTATTTT. This translates into CASRAQGDTQYF.

The V call is TRBV19, the J call TRBJ1-5; possibly TRBD1 for D (5 bases). Deletions cut 7 bases from V and 1 base from J, with 14 bases between. Germline CDR1 and CDR2: LNHDA and SQIVND (reference sequence). The CDR3 is made up of 15 amino acids. The CDR3 region is CASTLAGWSNQPQHF. For the CDR3, the DNA is TGTGCCAGTACGTTGGCAGGGTGGAGCAATCAGCCCCAGCATTTT.

The J gene is TRBJ2-7, the V gene TRBV7-6, with D possibly TRBD1 on 5 matching bases. V was shortened by 4 bases and J by 3 bases, with 10 bases between the two germline ends. The CDR3 length is 13 residues. In germline, CDR1 is SGHVS, CDR2 FNYEAQ. CDR3 in amino acids: CASSSYQGYEQYF. The DNA of the CDR3 is TGTGCCAGCAGCTCCTACCAGGGCTACGAGCAGTACTTC.

This clone has more than one count but fewer than ten. The chain links TRBV11-2 to TRBJ2-3; 10 positions agree with TRBD1. In germline, CDR1 is SGHAT, CDR2 FQNNGV. The J segment lost 7 bases and the V segment lost 8 bases, leaving 12 bases of the junction unmatched. The CDR3 totals 15 residues. Written as DNA, the CDR3 is TGTGCCAGCCGGGATATAAGGGGACAGGGGCATACGCAGTATTTT. The encoded protein is CASRDIRGQGHTQYF.

The rearrangement uses TRBV11-3 and TRBJ2-1, with 9 bases that match TRBD2. This CDR3 spans 16 amino acids. The V gene's germline CDR1 is SGHNT and CDR2 YENEEA. Trimming removed 5 bases from V and 9 bases from J; junction bases left unmatched: 14. CDR3 sequence: CASSIDGPGTSTEQFF. The DNA of the CDR3 is TGTGCCAGCAGCATTGACGGCCCCGGGACTAGCACTGAGCAGTTCTTC.